Shown below are 31 T cell receptor beta chains from a single sample sequenced in a study of molecular identifiers for immune sequencing clone quantification. One entry per CDR3 protein, called by TCRdb with MiXCR from the PCR reads. This table has more than 450,000 distinct CDR3 sequences, about 26% appearing once. The material sequenced was naive CD8+ T cells from blood, with Jurkat cell RNA spiked in. Subset defined: FACS-sorted CD8+CD4-CCR7+CD45RA+ naive T cells. The receptors originated from a human donor in good health. Some libraries in this study had Jurkat cell RNA spiked in.

This clonotype showed up many times. The V and J genes are TRBV29-1 and TRBJ1-2, with D possibly TRBD1 on 5 matching bases. This CDR3 is 11 amino acids long. The germline V and J ends were trimmed by 6 bases and 6 bases, with 11 bases remaining between them. Germline V lookup: CDR1 SQVTM, CDR2 ANQGSEA. DNA for the CDR3: TGCAGCGTGGGGCGATGGGATGGCTACACCTTC. Its translation is CSVGRWDGYTF.

As to this clonotype: A read error is likely, as this CDR3 ends without the conserved phenylalanine or tryptophan. The chain combines TRBV7-2 with TRBJ2-7; possible D gene TRBD2, 6 bases. This CDR3 has 15 amino acids. The V and J ends lost 2 bases and 7 bases respectively, with 18 bases between them. Germline-derived CDR1 and CDR2 are SGHTA and FQGNSA. DNA for the CDR3: TGTGCCAGCAGCTTATCGGCGAGACCCGGAGGGGAGCAGTACCTC. Its protein is CASSLSARPGGEQYL.

This chain joins TRBV21-1 and TRBJ1-5. TRBV21-1 is a documented pseudogene. The CDR3 is 17 amino acids. The CDR3 DNA sequence: TGTGCCAGCAGCAAAGAGAGGTCTGTTAATAGCAATCAGCCCCAGCATTTT. Translating it yields CASSKERSVNSNQPQHF.

This clonotype came up a few times. The chain couples TRBV12-3 or TRBV12-4 to TRBJ2-7; D is tentatively TRBD1 or TRBD2 (5 bases each). The CDR3 has 13 amino acids. The V gene lost 6 bases and the J gene lost 5 bases, with 14 bases spanning the gap. In DNA, the CDR3 is TGTGCCAGCAGGAAGGAACCGGGGCACGAGCAGTACTTC. Residues: CASRKEPGHEQYF.

Details on this clonotype: This may arise from a read error, as a much more abundant clone is one base away. V usage is TRBV7-2 and J usage is TRBJ2-1; TRBD2 is a possible D gene (7 bases). Germline loops: CDR1 SGHTA, CDR2 FQGNSA. This CDR3 has 15 residues. In nucleotides, the CDR3 is TGTGCCAGCAGCTTAATCGGGGGGCCCCGCAATGAGCGGTTCTTC. Translation gives CASSLIGGPRNERFF.

This clonotype was counted many times. The chain joins TRBV29-1 to TRBJ2-2; D possibly corresponds to TRBD2 (5 bases). This CDR3 region has 12 residues. Trimming removed 4 bases from V and 7 bases from J, with 10 bases in between. CDR1 is SQVTM, CDR2 ANQGSEA, per germline. In nucleotides, the CDR3 is TGCAGCGTTGCGGGGTCCATCGGGGAGCTGTTTTTT. Amino acids: CSVAGSIGELFF.

This clonotype was seen more than once but under ten times. V gene TRBV28 combines with J gene TRBJ2-7; TRBD2 aligns across 9 bases. Germline loops: CDR1 MDHEN, CDR2 SYDVKM. This CDR3 is built from 14 residues. After removal of 7 bases from V and 3 bases from J, the junction contained 7 bases not matched to a gene. CDR3 amino acids: CASTQREAIYEQYF. The CDR3 nucleotides read TGTGCCAGCACTCAGCGGGAGGCCATCTACGAGCAGTACTTC.

The chain employs TRBV7-9 and TRBJ2-1; TRBD2 might be the D (6 bases). The V end was cut by 8 bases, the J end by 8 bases, with 16 bases between. CDR3 length: 13 amino acids. Germline-derived CDR1 and CDR2 are SEHNR and FQNEAQ (reference sequence). The DNA of the CDR3 is TGTGCCAGCCGATACGGAGGGCGCGATGAGCAGTTCTTC. It translates to CASRYGGRDEQFF.

This clonotype showed up many times. The chain links TRBV7-8 to TRBJ1-4; D remains unclear. Germline V gives CDR1 SGHVS, CDR2 FQNEAQ. The CDR3 runs to 16 residues. V lost 0 bases and J 0 bases, leaving 8 bases between the germline ends. The CDR3 DNA is TGTGCCAGCAGCTTAGCTCGAGTTGCAACTAATGAAAAACTGTTTTTT. It specifies CASSLARVATNEKLFF. Variable domain in full (rest from reference TRBV7-8 and TRBJ1-4): GAGVSQSPRYKVAKRGQDVALRCDPISGHVSLFWYQQALGQGPEFLTYFQNEAQLDKSGLPSDRFFAERPEGSVSTLKIQRTQQEDSAVYLCASSLARVATNEKLFFGSGTQLSVL.

The chain has TRBV24-1 and TRBJ2-1; D remains unclear. Germline V gives CDR1 KGHDR, CDR2 SFDVKD. V was cut by 4 bases and J by 2 bases, with 14 bases left in between. The CDR3 runs 16 residues. CDR3 amino acids: CATSERSSFAYNEQFF. In nucleotides, the CDR3 is TGTGCCACCAGTGAACGTAGCTCCTTCGCCTACAATGAGCAGTTCTTC.

About this clonotype itself: Just one base apart from a much larger clone, this may be a read error. This chain uses TRBV27 with TRBJ2-3; D possibly uses TRBD1 or TRBD2 (6 bases each). CDR3 length: 15 residues. With 6 bases removed from V and 1 base from J, the gap between germline ends came to 14 bases. Germline CDR1 reads MNHEY; CDR2 reads SMNVEV (reference sequence). The CDR3 sequence: CASRERGAGTDTQYF. The CDR3 DNA sequence: TGTGCCAGCAGAGAAAGGGGGGCCGGCACAGATACGCAGTATTTT.

The chain links TRBV29-1 to TRBJ2-1; TRBD1 aligns across 8 bases. V gave up 7 bases and J gave up 5 bases; unmatched junction bases: 10. This CDR3 comprises 14 residues. From germline, CDR1 is SQVTM and CDR2 ANQGSEA. In DNA, the CDR3 is TGCAGCGGGCAAGGACAGGGTGAAAACAATGAGCAGTTCTTC. Translation: CSGQGQGENNEQFF.

Concerning this clonotype itself: A read error may be the cause here, since a much bigger clone is one base away. The chain has TRBV12-3 or TRBV12-4 and TRBJ1-1; 8 bases align to TRBD1. The CDR3 contains 14 residues. V lost 1 base and J lost 8; bases outside the gene matches: 6. CDR3 protein: CASSLGGQEDEAFF. The CDR3 DNA sequence: TGTGCCAGCAGTTTAGGGGGACAGGAGGACGAAGCTTTCTTT.

This clonotype has at least ten counts. The chain employs TRBV3-1 and TRBJ1-4; 7 bases agree with TRBD1. The length of the CDR3 is 15 residues. V shed 4 bases and J 7 bases; nucleotides not matched to a gene: 9. CDR1 LGHDT and CDR2 YNNKEL come from the germline V gene (reference sequence). CDR3 bases: TGTGCCAGCAGCCTCCCCAGGGGGATGGGTGAAAAACTGTTTTTT. It codes for CASSLPRGMGEKLFF.

The chain is built from TRBV30 and TRBJ2-5, with TRBD1 identical over 12 bases. The germline V gene encodes CDR1 GTSNPN and CDR2 SVGIG (reference sequence). V was pared by 4 bases and J by 2 bases, with 14 bases of the junction left unmatched. This CDR3 spans 18 amino acids. Written as DNA, the CDR3 is TGTGCCTGGATGGAGGGACAGGGGGCGATGGGAATACAAGAGACCCAGTACTTC. This gives the protein CAWMEGQGAMGIQETQYF.

On this clonotype: A much larger clone lies one base from this, so it may be a read error. The chain is built from TRBV19 and TRBJ1-5, with D hard to call. Trimming stripped 3 bases from V and 0 bases from J, with 6 bases between. This CDR3 has 14 residues. Looked up from germline, CDR1 is LNHDA and CDR2 is SQIVND (reference sequence). This CDR3 is CASSMRSSNQPQHF. CDR3 bases: TGTGCCAGTAGTATGAGAAGTAGCAATCAGCCCCAGCATTTT.

This clonotype was counted only a few times. The chain couples TRBV9 to TRBJ2-7; TRBD2 aligns across 14 bases. Germline values: CDR1 SGDLS, CDR2 YYNGEE. This CDR3 has 15 amino acids. V was clipped by 3 bases and J by 5 bases; unmatched bases: 4. Here the CDR3 DNA reads TGTGCCAGCAGCGGGGGACTAGCGGGAGCTAACGAGCAGTACTTC. This encodes CASSGGLAGANEQYF.

To note about this clonotype: This may stem from a read error, because a much larger clone lies one nucleotide away. The genes are TRBV12-3 or TRBV12-4 and TRBJ2-7, with D possibly matching TRBD1 (6 bases). V was pared by 3 bases and J by 0 bases, with 9 bases between. The CDR3 loop spans 14 amino acids. CDR3 protein: CASSFRGTSYEQYF. The CDR3 bases are TGTGCCAGCAGTTTCAGGGGCACCTCCTACGAGCAGTACTTC.

The chain is built from TRBV6-6 and TRBJ1-1, with no clear D. CDR3 size: 15 residues. Trimming pared 0 bases from V and 3 bases from J, leaving 11 bases between. Germline V gene data show CDR1 as MNHNY and CDR2 as SVGAGI (reference sequence). This CDR3 is CASSYSGIQYTEAFF. The CDR3, as DNA: TGTGCCAGCAGTTACTCGGGGATTCAGTACACTGAAGCTTTCTTT.

V usage is TRBV7-8 and J usage is TRBJ2-3; 13 nucleotides align to TRBD2. Germline-derived CDR1 and CDR2 are SGHVS and FQNEAQ. The CDR3 extends over 16 amino acids. V trimming: 5 bases; J trimming: 2 bases; junction bases outside the gene matches: 4. The CDR3: CASSPGTSGVTDTQYF. The CDR3 bases are TGTGCCAGCAGCCCAGGGACTAGCGGGGTCACAGATACGCAGTATTTT.

This clonotype was observed a handful of times. The CDR3 is CASSLREEGNIQYF. The CDR3 DNA reads TGTGCCAGCAGCTTACGCGAAGAGGGAAACATTCAGTACTTC. The genes are TRBV7-9 and TRBJ2-4; maybe TRBD2 (5 bases). CDR1 is SEHNR, CDR2 FQNEAQ, per germline (reference sequence). The ends were cut back, 2 bases at V and 6 bases at J, with 11 bases in the middle. This CDR3 is built from 14 residues.

The table lists this clonotype with many counts. CDR3 nucleotide sequence: TGTGCCAGCAGCTTGGTCCGGGGAATGAACACTGAAGCTTTCTTT. Encoded protein: CASSLVRGMNTEAFF. The chain uses TRBV5-4 and TRBJ1-1; D unresolved. CDR3 size: 15 residues. CDR1 and CDR2 from the germline V gene are SGHNT and YYREEE (reference sequence). Trimming left V 0 bases short and J 0 bases short, with 9 bases between.

V usage is TRBV4-1 and J usage is TRBJ2-7, with a tentative D call TRBD1 (6 bases). Deletions cut 1 base from V and 1 base from J, with 11 bases between. CDR3 length: 15 amino acids. Germline V CDR1 and CDR2: MGHRA, YSYEKL. The CDR3 reads CASSQGDGQSYEQYF. CDR3 DNA sequence: TGCGCCAGCAGCCAAGGGGACGGACAGTCCTACGAGCAGTACTTC.

This sequence joins TRBV6-2 or TRBV6-3 and TRBJ1-2, with D possibly being TRBD1 (6 bases). The germline CDR1 and CDR2 sequences are MNHEY and SVGEGT. The CDR3 spans 15 residues. V lost 7 bases to trimming and J lost 1 base, with 16 bases between them. CDR3 protein: CASTPVTGNNYGYTF. CDR3 nucleotides: TGTGCCAGCACCCCGGTCACAGGGAATAACTATGGCTACACCTTC.

J is TRBJ1-2 and V is TRBV28; the D gene is possibly TRBD1 (5 bases). Germline V gene lookup returns CDR1 MDHEN and CDR2 SYDVKM. The V end lost 4 bases, the J end lost 7 bases, and 13 bases lay between the germline ends. The CDR3 has 13 residues. The CDR3 DNA reads as TGTGCCAGCAGTTCGAGGGGCTATGGTGGCTACACCTTC. It translates to CASSSRGYGGYTF.

To note about this clonotype: Possible read error: a much larger clone is one base away. The chain is built from TRBV7-9 and TRBJ2-3; 10 bases agree with TRBD2. Germline V gene sequence: CDR1 SEHNR, CDR2 FQNEAQ (reference sequence). The V and J ends lost 7 bases and 2 bases, in that order; junction bases with no gene match: 9. The CDR3 is 16 amino acids. The CDR3 loop is CASNTWTSGSTDTQYF. The CDR3, as DNA: TGTGCCAGCAACACCTGGACTAGCGGTTCCACAGATACGCAGTATTTT.

This clonotype was counted at least ten times. V and J are TRBV11-2 and TRBJ2-1; D is unclear. The germline V and J ends were trimmed by 1 base and 6 bases, with 4 bases remaining between them. The CDR3 contains 12 residues. CDR1 and CDR2 from the germline V gene are SGHAT and FQNNGV. In DNA form, the CDR3 reads TGTGCCAGCAGCTTAGGGGTCAATGAGCAGTTCTTC. It encodes CASSLGVNEQFF. The variable domain in full, completed from reference TRBV11-2 and TRBJ2-1, reads EAGVAQSPRYKIIEKRQSVAFWCNPISGHATLYWYQQILGQGPKLLIQFQNNGVVDDSQLPKDRFSAERLKGVDSTLKIQPAKLEDSAVYLCASSLGVNEQFFGPGTRLTVL.

This clonotype appeared a single time. A much larger clone is a single base away; this may be a read error. The chain uses TRBV29-1 and TRBJ2-1, with 10 bases aligning to TRBD2. The CDR3 runs to 17 residues. Germline loops: CDR1 SQVTM, CDR2 ANQGSEA. V was clipped by 5 bases and J by 7 bases; unmatched bases: 17. In DNA form, the CDR3 reads TGCAGCGTTCTAGGACTAGCGGTGGGGCCGGTACCAAATGAGCAGTTCTTC. This codes for CSVLGLAVGPVPNEQFF.

Many counts were recorded for this clonotype. CDR3 DNA: TGTGCCAGCAGTTACCCGGACAGGGGGGGATATAGCAATCAGCCCCAGCATTTT. Its translation is CASSYPDRGGYSNQPQHF. The chain has TRBV6-6 and TRBJ1-5; 10 nucleotides align to TRBD1. Trimming removed 2 bases from V and 0 bases from J; junction bases left unmatched: 7. The CDR3 length is 18 residues. Germline CDR1 is MNHNY and CDR2 is SVGAGI (reference sequence).

This clonotype was found once. This chain uses TRBV24-1 with TRBJ2-3, with 7 bases aligning to TRBD1. The V gene's germline CDR1 is KGHDR and CDR2 SFDVKD. The CDR3 covers 16 residues. With 5 bases clipped from V and 3 bases from J, the junction kept 10 bases outside the gene matches. The chain's CDR3 is CATSGRQGKSTDTQYF. The CDR3 coding sequence is TGTGCCACCAGTGGAAGACAGGGTAAAAGTACAGATACGCAGTATTTT.

With respect to this clonotype: Given a much more abundant clone one base away, this may be a read error. The gene calls are TRBV11-2 and TRBJ2-7; no definite D call. The CDR3 length is 12 residues. V shed 6 bases and J shed 6 bases, with 12 bases lying between them. Germline loops: CDR1 SGHAT, CDR2 FQNNGV. The CDR3 reads CASSSDWGEQYF. The CDR3 DNA is TGTGCCAGCAGTTCCGACTGGGGCGAGCAGTACTTC.